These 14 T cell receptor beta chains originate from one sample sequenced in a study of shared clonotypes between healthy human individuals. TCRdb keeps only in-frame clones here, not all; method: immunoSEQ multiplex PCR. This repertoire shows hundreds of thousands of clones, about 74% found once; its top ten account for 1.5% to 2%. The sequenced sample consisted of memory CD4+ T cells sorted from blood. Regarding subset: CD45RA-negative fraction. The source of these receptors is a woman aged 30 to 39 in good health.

The CDR3 DNA sequence: TGTGCCAGTAGTGACCACGGTCTTTACAATGAGCAGTTCTTC. Its translation is CASSDHGLYNEQFF. This chain connects TRBV19 to TRBJ2-1; D remains ambiguous. The V gene lost 5 bases and the J gene lost 4 bases, with 12 bases spanning the gap. The CDR3 covers 14 residues. The germline V gene encodes CDR1 LNHDA and CDR2 SQIVND (reference sequence).

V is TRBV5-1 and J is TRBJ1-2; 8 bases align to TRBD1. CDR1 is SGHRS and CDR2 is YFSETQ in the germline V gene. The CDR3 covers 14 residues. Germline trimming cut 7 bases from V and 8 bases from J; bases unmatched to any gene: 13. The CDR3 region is CASGLQGARDGYTF. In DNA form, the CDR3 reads TGCGCCAGCGGCCTTCAGGGGGCGCGGGACGGCTACACCTTC.

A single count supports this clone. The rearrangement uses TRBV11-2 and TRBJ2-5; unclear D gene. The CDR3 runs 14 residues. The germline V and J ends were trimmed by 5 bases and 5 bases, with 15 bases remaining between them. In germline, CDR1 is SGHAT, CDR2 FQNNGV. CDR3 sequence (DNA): TGTGCCAGCAGCCCGATGGCTTGGGATGAGACCCAGTACTTC. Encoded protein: CASSPMAWDETQYF.

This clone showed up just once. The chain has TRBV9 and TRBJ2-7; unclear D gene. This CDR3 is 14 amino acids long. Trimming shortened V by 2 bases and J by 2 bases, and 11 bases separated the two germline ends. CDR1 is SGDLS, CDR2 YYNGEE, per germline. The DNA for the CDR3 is TGTGCCAGCAGCGTTACCTTGGAACCCTACGAGCAGTACTTC. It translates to CASSVTLEPYEQYF.

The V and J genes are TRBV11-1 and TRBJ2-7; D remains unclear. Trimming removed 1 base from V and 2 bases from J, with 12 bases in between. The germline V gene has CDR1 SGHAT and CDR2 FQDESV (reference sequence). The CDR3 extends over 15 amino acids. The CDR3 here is CASSLGSHRPYEQYF. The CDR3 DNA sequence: TGTGCCAGCAGCTTAGGCAGCCATAGGCCCTACGAGCAGTACTTC. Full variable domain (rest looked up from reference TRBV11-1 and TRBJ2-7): EAEVAQSPRYKITEKSQAVAFWCDPISGHATLYWYRQILGQGPELLVQFQDESVVDDSQLPKDRFSAERLKGVDSTLKIQPAELGDSAMYLCASSLGSHRPYEQYFGPGTRLTVT.

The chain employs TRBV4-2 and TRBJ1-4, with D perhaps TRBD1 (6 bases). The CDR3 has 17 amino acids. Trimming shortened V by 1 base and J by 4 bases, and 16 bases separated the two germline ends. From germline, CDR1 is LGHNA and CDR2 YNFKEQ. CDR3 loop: CASSQAGARTNNEKLFF. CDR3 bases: TGTGCCAGCAGCCAAGCGGGGGCCAGGACAAATAATGAAAAACTGTTTTTT.

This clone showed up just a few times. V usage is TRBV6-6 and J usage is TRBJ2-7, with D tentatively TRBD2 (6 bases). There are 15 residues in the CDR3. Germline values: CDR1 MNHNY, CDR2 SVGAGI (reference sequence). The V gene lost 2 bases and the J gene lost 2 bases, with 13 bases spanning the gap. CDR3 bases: TGTGCCAGCAGTTACGCTAGGGACTGGACCTACGAGCAGTACTTC. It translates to CASSYARDWTYEQYF.

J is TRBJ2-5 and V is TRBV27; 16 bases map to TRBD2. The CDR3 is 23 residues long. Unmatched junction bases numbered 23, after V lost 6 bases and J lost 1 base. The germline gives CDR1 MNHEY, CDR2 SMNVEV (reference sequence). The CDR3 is CASRATGGLGLAGGPYVQETQYF. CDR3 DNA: TGTGCCAGCAGAGCTACGGGGGGCCTGGGACTAGCGGGAGGGCCGTATGTCCAAGAGACCCAGTACTTC.

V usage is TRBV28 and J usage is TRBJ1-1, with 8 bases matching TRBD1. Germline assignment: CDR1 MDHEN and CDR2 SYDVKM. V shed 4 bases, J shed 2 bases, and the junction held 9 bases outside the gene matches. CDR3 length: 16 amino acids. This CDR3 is CASSSAPGQGNTEAFF. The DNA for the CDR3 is TGTGCCAGCAGTTCCGCCCCCGGACAGGGCAACACTGAAGCTTTCTTT.

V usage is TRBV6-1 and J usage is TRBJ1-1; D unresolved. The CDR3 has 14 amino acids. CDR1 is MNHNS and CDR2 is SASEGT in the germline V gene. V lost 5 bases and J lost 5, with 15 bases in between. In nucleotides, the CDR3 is TGTGCCAGCAGTCCCCAGGACTCGGCGACTGAAGCTTTCTTT. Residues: CASSPQDSATEAFF.

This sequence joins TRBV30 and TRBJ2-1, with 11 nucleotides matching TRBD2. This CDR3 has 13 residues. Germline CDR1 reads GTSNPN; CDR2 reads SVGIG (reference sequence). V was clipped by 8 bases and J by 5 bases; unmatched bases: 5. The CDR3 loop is CAGGTSGNNEQFF. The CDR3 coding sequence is TGTGCCGGGGGGACTAGCGGAAACAATGAGCAGTTCTTC.

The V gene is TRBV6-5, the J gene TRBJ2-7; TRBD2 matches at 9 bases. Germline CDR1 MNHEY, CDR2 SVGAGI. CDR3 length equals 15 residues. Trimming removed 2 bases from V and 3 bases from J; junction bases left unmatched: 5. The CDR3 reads CASSYGASGNYEQYF. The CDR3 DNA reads TGTGCCAGCAGTTACGGGGCTAGCGGGAACTACGAGCAGTACTTC.

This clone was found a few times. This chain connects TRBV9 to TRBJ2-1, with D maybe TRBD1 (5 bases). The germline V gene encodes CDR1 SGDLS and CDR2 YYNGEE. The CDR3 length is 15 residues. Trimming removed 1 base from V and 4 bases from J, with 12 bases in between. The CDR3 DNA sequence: TGTGCCAGCAGCGTACAGGGTATAGAATACAATGAGCAGTTCTTC. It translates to CASSVQGIEYNEQFF.

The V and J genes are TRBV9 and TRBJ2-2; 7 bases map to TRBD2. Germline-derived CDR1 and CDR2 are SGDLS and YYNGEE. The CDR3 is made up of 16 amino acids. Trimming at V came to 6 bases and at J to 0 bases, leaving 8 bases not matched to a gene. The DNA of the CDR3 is TGTGCCAGCACAAGGGCTAGCGGAGCGAACACCGGGGAGCTGTTTTTT. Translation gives CASTRASGANTGELFF.